Listed below are T cell receptor beta chains from one sample, sequenced in a study of blood T cells in healthy people across ages. One entry per CDR3 protein results from TCRdb running MiXCR on the 5' RACE reads. The sample includes approximately 880,000 distinct CDR3 sequences, roughly 48% seen only once; the top ten take 13%. Material: blood. The receptors here all came from a man aged 25 to 45 in good health. CDR3s include the opening cysteine and the closing phenylalanine or tryptophan. D genes are given only for firm matches.

J: TRBJ2-1; V: TRBV6-2/TRBV6-3; D: .; DNA: TGTGCCAGCAGGGGAACCCGGGACATCTCCTACGAGCAGTTCTTC; CDR3: CASRGTRDISYEQFF
J: TRBJ2-7; V: TRBV12-3/TRBV12-4; D: .; DNA: TGTGCCAGCACTCGCCGGGGGAGCTCCTACGAGCAGTACTTC; CDR3: CASTRRGSSYEQYF
J: TRBJ2-2; V: TRBV6-6; D: .; DNA: TGTGCCAGCAGCCTGCGGCCGGAGAACACCGGGGGGCTGTTTTTT; CDR3: CASSLRPENTGGLFF
J: TRBJ2-3; V: TRBV30; D: TRBD1; DNA: TGTGCCTGGAGTGCTGGGACAGGGGGCACAGATACGCAGTATTTT; CDR3: CAWSAGTGGTDTQYF
J: TRBJ2-4; V: TRBV7-9; D: TRBD2; DNA: TGTGCCAGCAGCACCGACTTGACTAGCGGGAGAAACATTCAGTACTTC; CDR3: CASSTDLTSGRNIQYF
J: TRBJ2-7; V: TRBV12-3/TRBV12-4; D: .; DNA: TGTGCCAGCAGTTTTGGCAGGAGCGAGCAGTACTTC; CDR3: CASSFGRSEQYF
J: TRBJ1-1; V: TRBV12-3/TRBV12-4; D: .; DNA: TGTGCCAGCAGGAAGAGACACAGCTCGAACACTGAAGCTTTCTTT; CDR3: CASRKRHSSNTEAFF
J: TRBJ2-7; V: TRBV9; D: TRBD2; DNA: TGTGCCAGCAGCCCCTTGGGACTAGCGGACTCTTACGAGCAGTACTTC; CDR3: CASSPLGLADSYEQYF
J: TRBJ1-5; V: TRBV4-2; D: TRBD1; DNA: TGTGCCAGCAGCCAAGGCCGACAGGGGTACCAGCCCCAGCATTTT; CDR3: CASSQGRQGYQPQHF
J: TRBJ2-3; V: TRBV25-1; D: .; DNA: TGTGCCAGCAGTAAATTTATAGATACGCAGTATTTT; CDR3: CASSKFIDTQYF
J: TRBJ2-1; V: TRBV20-1; D: .; DNA: TGCAGTGCTAGTGTCGCGGGTACAGACTACAATAAGCAGTTCTTC; CDR3: CSASVAGTDYNKQFF